A selection of T cell receptor beta chains follows, all from one sample in a study of blood T cell repertoires in COVID-19. Some clones are missing from TCRdb's copy, which holds only in-frame ones; the method was immunoSEQ multiplex PCR. The sample consists of 380,000 or so clones, around 87% of them appearing once. Sample: PBMCs or T cells enriched from blood (not recorded which). These receptors were taken from a woman in her twenties or thirties with acute COVID-19. CDR3s include the opening cysteine and the closing phenylalanine or tryptophan. Each record gives: CDR3 DNA, CDR3 protein, clone size, D gene, J gene, V gene. A D gene is named only where the DNA matches it firmly. The size field is filled for only some rows; it gives once, few, many or a size class.

CDR3nt: TGCAGTGCTAGTCCCGGTTTTGATCAGCCCCAGCATTTT; CDR3aa: CSASPGFDQPQHF; abundance: many; d_gene: -; j_gene: TRBJ1-5; v_gene: TRBV20-1
CDR3nt: TGTGCCTGGAGCAAACAGGGTTCGACTCAGCCCCAGCATTTT; CDR3aa: CAWSKQGSTQPQHF; abundance: once; d_gene: -; j_gene: TRBJ1-5; v_gene: TRBV30
CDR3nt: TGTGCCTGGAGTCGGTCGGACACTGAAGCTTTCTTT; CDR3aa: CAWSRSDTEAFF; abundance: -; d_gene: -; j_gene: TRBJ1-1; v_gene: TRBV30
CDR3nt: TGTGCCAGCAGCAAATCAAGTACAGGGCCGGTCTACAATGAGCAGTTCTTC; CDR3aa: CASSKSSTGPVYNEQFF; abundance: -; d_gene: -; j_gene: TRBJ2-1; v_gene: TRBV21-1
CDR3nt: TGTGCCAGCAGCTCTCGGAGGACCTTCTCGGATACGCAGTATTTT; CDR3aa: CASSSRRTFSDTQYF; abundance: few; d_gene: -; j_gene: TRBJ2-3; v_gene: TRBV6-5
CDR3nt: TGTGCCAGCAGCTATGGACAGGGATCATCACCCCTCCACTTT; CDR3aa: CASSYGQGSSPLHF; abundance: -; d_gene: TRBD1; j_gene: TRBJ1-6; v_gene: TRBV7-3
CDR3nt: TGTGCCAGCTCGTCGGGACAGGGATCCTACGAGCAGTACTTC; CDR3aa: CASSSGQGSYEQYF; abundance: -; d_gene: TRBD1; j_gene: TRBJ2-7; v_gene: TRBV18
CDR3nt: TGTGCCAGCAGCCGCAGCCGGGACAGGGTTGAAAAACTGTTTTTT; CDR3aa: CASSRSRDRVEKLFF; abundance: -; d_gene: TRBD1; j_gene: TRBJ1-4; v_gene: TRBV5-5
CDR3nt: TGTGCCAGCAGCCAAGTGAACACGGGAAACACCATATATTTT; CDR3aa: CASSQVNTGNTIYF; abundance: once; d_gene: -; j_gene: TRBJ1-3; v_gene: TRBV3-1/TRBV3-2
CDR3nt: TGTGCCAGCAGCGTCGGGACAGGGGGTTCCGGGGAGCTGTTTTTT; CDR3aa: CASSVGTGGSGELFF; abundance: -; d_gene: TRBD1; j_gene: TRBJ2-2; v_gene: TRBV9
CDR3nt: TGTGCCAGCAGTAAGGACAGCTATGGCTACACCTTC; CDR3aa: CASSKDSYGYTF; abundance: -; d_gene: -; j_gene: TRBJ1-2; v_gene: TRBV2
CDR3nt: TGTGCCAGCAGCACTCAGGGGAACCAGGGCACTGAAGCTTTCTTT; CDR3aa: CASSTQGNQGTEAFF; abundance: -; d_gene: -; j_gene: TRBJ1-1; v_gene: TRBV7-2